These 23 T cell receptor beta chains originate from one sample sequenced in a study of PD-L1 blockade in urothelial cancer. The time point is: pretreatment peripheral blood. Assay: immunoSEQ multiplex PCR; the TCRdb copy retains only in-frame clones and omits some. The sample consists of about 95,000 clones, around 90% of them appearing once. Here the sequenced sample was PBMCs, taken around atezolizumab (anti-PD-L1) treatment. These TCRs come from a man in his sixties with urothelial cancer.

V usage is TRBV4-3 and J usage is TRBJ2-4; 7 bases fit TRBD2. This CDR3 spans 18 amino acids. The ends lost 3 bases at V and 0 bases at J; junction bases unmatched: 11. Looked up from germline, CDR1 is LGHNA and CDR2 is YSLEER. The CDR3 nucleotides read TGCGCCAGCAGCCAGCAACTAGCGTCTACTCTAGCCAAAAACATTCAGTACTTC. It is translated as CASSQQLASTLAKNIQYF.

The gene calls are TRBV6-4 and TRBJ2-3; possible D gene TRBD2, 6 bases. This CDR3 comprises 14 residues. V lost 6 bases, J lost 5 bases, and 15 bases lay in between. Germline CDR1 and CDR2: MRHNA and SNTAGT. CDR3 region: CASSPSGVIDTQYF. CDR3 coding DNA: TGTGCCAGCAGCCCATCGGGAGTCATAGATACGCAGTATTTT.

The CDR3 is CASSPSGGSYNEQFF. CDR3 sequence (DNA): TGTGCCAGCAGCCCTAGCGGGGGCTCCTACAATGAGCAGTTCTTC. The chain links TRBV6-5 to TRBJ2-1, with 10 positions matching TRBD2. Germline CDR1 reads MNHEY; CDR2 reads SVGAGI. V trimming: 6 bases; J trimming: 0 bases; junction bases outside the gene matches: 2. This CDR3 has 15 amino acids.

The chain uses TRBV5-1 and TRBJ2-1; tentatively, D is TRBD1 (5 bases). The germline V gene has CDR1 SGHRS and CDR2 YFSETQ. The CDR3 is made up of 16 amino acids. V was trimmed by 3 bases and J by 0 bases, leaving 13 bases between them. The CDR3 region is CASSSDTRSSYNEQFF. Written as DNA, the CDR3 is TGCGCCAGCAGCTCGGACACACGGAGCTCCTACAATGAGCAGTTCTTC.

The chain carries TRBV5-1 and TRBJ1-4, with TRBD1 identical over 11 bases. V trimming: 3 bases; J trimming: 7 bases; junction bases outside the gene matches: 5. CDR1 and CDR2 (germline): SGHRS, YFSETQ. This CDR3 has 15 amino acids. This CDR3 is CASSYTGTGGEKLFF. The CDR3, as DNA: TGCGCCAGCAGCTACACCGGGACAGGGGGTGAAAAACTGTTTTTT.

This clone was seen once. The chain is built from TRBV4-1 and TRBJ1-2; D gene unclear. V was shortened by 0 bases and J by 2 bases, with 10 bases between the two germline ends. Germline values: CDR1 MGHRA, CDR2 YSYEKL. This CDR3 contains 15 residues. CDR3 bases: TGCGCCAGCAGCCAAGATCGAGGGCCGAACTATGGCTACACCTTC. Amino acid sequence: CASSQDRGPNYGYTF.

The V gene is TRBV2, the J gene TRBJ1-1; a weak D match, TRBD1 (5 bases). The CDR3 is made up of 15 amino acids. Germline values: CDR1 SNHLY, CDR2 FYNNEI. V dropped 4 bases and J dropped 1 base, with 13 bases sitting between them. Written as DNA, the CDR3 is TGTGCCAGCAGTGGGCGGGACGTTCAGAACACTGAAGCTTTCTTT. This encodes CASSGRDVQNTEAFF.

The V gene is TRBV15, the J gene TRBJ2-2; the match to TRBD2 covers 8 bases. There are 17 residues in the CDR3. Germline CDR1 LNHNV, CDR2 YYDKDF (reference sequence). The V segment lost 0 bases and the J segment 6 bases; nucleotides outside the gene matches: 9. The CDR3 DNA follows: TGTGCCACCAGCAGAGACCCGGGGGGGCCATCTTCCGGGGAGCTGTTTTTT. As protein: CATSRDPGGPSSGELFF.

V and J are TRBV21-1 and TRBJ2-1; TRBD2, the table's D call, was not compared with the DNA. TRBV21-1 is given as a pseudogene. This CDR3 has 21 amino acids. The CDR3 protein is CASSKVPSSGCGEINYNEQFF. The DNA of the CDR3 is TGTGCCAGCAGCAAAGTCCCAAGTAGCGGGTGCGGTGAAATTAACTACAATGAGCAGTTCTTC.

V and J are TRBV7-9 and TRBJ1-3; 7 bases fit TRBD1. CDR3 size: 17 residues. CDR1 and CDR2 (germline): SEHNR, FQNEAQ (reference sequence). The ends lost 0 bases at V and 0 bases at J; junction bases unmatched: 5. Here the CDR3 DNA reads TGTGCCAGCAGCTTAGCGAGCCGGGACAGCTCTGGAAACACCATATATTTT. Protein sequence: CASSLASRDSSGNTIYF.

The CDR3 nucleotides are TGTGCCAGCAGCACACAAACAGGGAGTCAAGAAAAACTGTTTTTT. Its protein is CASSTQTGSQEKLFF. The chain links TRBV9 to TRBJ1-4; a weak D match, TRBD1 (6 bases). The CDR3 runs to 15 residues. From germline, CDR1 is SGDLS and CDR2 YYNGEE. The ends were cut back, 4 bases at V and 8 bases at J, with 18 bases in the middle.

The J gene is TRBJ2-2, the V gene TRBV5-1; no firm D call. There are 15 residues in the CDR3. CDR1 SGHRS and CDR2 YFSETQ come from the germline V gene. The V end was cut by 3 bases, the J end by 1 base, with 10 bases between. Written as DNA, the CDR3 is TGCGCCAGCAGCTACGACACCGTGAACACCGGGGAGCTGTTTTTT. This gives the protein CASSYDTVNTGELFF.

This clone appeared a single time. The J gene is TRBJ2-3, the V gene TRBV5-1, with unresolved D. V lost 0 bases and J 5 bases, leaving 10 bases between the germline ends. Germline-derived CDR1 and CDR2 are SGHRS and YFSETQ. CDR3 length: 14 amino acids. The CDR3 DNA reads TGCGCCAGCAGCTTGGAGTACTGGAGAGATACGCAGTATTTT. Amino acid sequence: CASSLEYWRDTQYF.

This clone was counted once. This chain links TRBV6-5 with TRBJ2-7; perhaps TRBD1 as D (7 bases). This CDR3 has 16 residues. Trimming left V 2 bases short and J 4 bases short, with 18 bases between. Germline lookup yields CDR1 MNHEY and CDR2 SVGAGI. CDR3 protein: CASSYGRRGVEYEQYF. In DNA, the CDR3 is TGTGCCAGCAGTTACGGTCGCAGGGGGGTTGAGTACGAGCAGTACTTC.

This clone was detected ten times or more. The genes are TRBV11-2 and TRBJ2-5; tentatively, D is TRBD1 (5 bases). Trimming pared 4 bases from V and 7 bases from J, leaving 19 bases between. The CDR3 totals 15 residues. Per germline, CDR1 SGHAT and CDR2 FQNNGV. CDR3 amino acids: CASSSTNDRSGTQYF. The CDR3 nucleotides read TGTGCCAGCAGCTCGACCAATGACAGATCGGGGACCCAGTACTTC.

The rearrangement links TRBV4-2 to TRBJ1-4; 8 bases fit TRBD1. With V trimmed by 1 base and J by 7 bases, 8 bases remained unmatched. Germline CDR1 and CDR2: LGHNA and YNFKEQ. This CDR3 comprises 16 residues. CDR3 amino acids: CASSQGRQGRGEKLFF. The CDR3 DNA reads TGTGCCAGCAGCCAAGGAAGACAGGGGAGGGGTGAAAAACTGTTTTTT.

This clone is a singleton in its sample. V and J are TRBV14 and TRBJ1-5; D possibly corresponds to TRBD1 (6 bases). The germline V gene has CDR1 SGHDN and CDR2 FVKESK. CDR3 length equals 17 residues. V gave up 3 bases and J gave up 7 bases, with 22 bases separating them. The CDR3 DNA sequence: TGTGCCAGCAGCCACAAGGGACAAACTGATAGATGGCAGCCCCAGCATTTT. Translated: CASSHKGQTDRWQPQHF.

This CDR3 reads CASSLRLGNEQFF. Here the CDR3 DNA reads TGCGCCAGCAGCCTAAGACTAGGAAATGAGCAGTTCTTC. The chain carries TRBV4-1 and TRBJ2-1; a weak D match, TRBD2 (6 bases). CDR1 MGHRA and CDR2 YSYEKL come from the germline V gene. With 4 bases removed from V and 7 bases from J, the gap between germline ends came to 11 bases. The CDR3 contains 13 residues.

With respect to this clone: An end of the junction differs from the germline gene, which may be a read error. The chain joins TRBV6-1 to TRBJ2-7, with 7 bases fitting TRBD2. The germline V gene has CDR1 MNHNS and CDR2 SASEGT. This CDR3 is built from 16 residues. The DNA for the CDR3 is TGTGCCAGCAGTGCATTGGGGGGGACCAGTCACACAGACGAGGACTTC. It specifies CASSALGGTSHTDEDF.

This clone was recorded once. This CDR3 is CAIRTGGSGETQYF. The CDR3 DNA reads as TGTGCCATCAGAACAGGGGGGTCAGGAGAGACCCAGTACTTC. The chain uses TRBV10-3 and TRBJ2-5; 8 nucleotides align to TRBD1. Unmatched junction bases numbered 7, after V lost 6 bases and J lost 4 bases. The V gene's germline CDR1 is ENHRY and CDR2 SYGVKD. The CDR3 extends over 14 amino acids.

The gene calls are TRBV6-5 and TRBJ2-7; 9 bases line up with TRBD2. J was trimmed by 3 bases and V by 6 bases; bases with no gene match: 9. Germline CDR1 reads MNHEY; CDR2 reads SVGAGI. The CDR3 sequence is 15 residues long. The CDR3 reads CASSRLAELYYEQYF. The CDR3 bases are TGTGCCAGCAGCAGACTAGCGGAGCTCTACTACGAGCAGTACTTC.

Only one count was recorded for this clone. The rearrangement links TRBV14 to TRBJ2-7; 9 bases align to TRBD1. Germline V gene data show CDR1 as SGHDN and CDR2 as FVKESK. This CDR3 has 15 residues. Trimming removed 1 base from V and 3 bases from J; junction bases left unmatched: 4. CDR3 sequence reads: CASSQGRDRDYEQYF. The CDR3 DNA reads TGTGCCAGCAGCCAAGGCCGGGACAGGGACTACGAGCAGTACTTC.

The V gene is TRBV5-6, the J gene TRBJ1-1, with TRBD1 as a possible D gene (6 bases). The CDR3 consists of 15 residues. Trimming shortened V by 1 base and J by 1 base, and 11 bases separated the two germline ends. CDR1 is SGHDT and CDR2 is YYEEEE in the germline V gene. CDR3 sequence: CASSLSSQGNTEAFF. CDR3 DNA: TGTGCCAGCAGCTTGTCCTCACAGGGGAACACTGAAGCTTTCTTT. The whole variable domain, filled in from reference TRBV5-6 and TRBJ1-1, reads DAGVTQSPTHLIKTRGQQVTLRCSPKSGHDTVSWYQQALGQGPQFIFQYYEEEERQRGNFPDRFSGHQFPNYSSELNVNALLLGDSALYLCASSLSSQGNTEAFFGQGTRLTVV.